The T cell receptor (beta chain) described here comes from a study of regulatory T cells in long-lasting Graves disease. Study at large: Newly diagnosed Graves' patients took antithyroid drugs under 3 months.

The CDR3 loop spans 15 amino acids. The germline gives CDR1 SSHAT, CDR2 FNYEAQ (reference sequence). Construction of TCR beta libraries relied on iRepertoire HTBI primers and on Arm-PCR targeting CDR3 regions. TCRdb re-called the multiplex PCR reads through MiXCR, storing one row per CDR3 protein. Of some 410,000 distinct CDR3 sequences in the sample, around 17% are singletons; the top ten hold roughly 10%. This clonotype came up many times. Germline is not matched at one junction end, which may reflect a read error. Documented time point: newly diagnosed GD, antithyroid drugs for less than 3 months. RNA extracted from PBMCs served as the sequencing template. This same sample was also part of a study on T cells in Graves' hyperthyroidism and ophthalmopathy. That study adds: Patients aged 18 to 65 had newly diagnosed hyperthyroidism of under 2 months' duration. Lactation, pregnancy, other autoimmune disease or uncontrolled infection excluded patients.

This sample comprised peripheral blood mononuclear cells (PBMCs), obtained at new diagnosis, from a patient treated with antithyroid drugs. The TCR comes from a woman younger than 45 with Graves disease. V and J are TRBV7-7 and TRBJ2-1; 7 bases are a match to TRBD2. CDR3 DNA: TGTGCTAGCAGCTTAGCAGCGGGGAGATACAATGAGCAGTTCTTC. This gives the protein CASSLAAGRYNEQFF.